Following are 27 T cell receptor beta chains from one sample sequenced in a study of blood T cell repertoires in COVID-19 (dated by TCRdb to between 2020 and 2021). Preparation of the library involved the immunoSEQ multiplex PCR assay. The source is immuneACCESS, and TCRdb retained only in-frame sequences with V and J called. Part of the clones is not carried over; for the studies checked, unresolved V genes explain less than half of this, and the remainder is unexplained. The sample table lists more than 200,000 clones, 75% to 85% of them with a count of one. The ten top clones hold 7.5% to 9.5% of the sample. Sequences were obtained from peripheral blood. The receptors shown here come from a woman of 80 years or more with COVID-19, enrolled during active disease.

The chain carries TRBV28 and TRBJ1-6; D is unclear. The CDR3 has 16 amino acids. Trimming pared 6 bases from V and 10 bases from J, leaving 22 bases between. The germline V gene encodes CDR1 MDHEN and CDR2 SYDVKM. As DNA, the CDR3 is TGTGCCAGCAGCGACACCCGGCGGGGAGTGGGCTCACCCCTCCACTTT. Amino acid sequence: CASSDTRRGVGSPLHF.

The gene calls are TRBV7-2 and TRBJ2-7; weak D call: TRBD1 (5 bases). V dropped 1 base and J dropped 6 bases, with 13 bases sitting between them. The germline CDR1 and CDR2 sequences are SGHTA and FQGNSA. The CDR3 has 14 residues. The CDR3 protein is CASSLVWQGGEQYF. The CDR3 DNA is TGTGCCAGCAGCTTAGTTTGGCAGGGCGGCGAGCAGTACTTC. Based on the CDR3 plus reference TRBV7-2 and TRBJ2-7, the full variable domain is GAGVSQSPSNKVTEKGKDVELRCDPISGHTALYWYRQSLGQGLEFLIYFQGNSAPDKSGLPSDRFSAERTGGSVSTLTIQRTQQEDSAVYLCASSLVWQGGEQYFGPGTRLTVT.

This clone has only one observation. The rearrangement joins TRBV2 to TRBJ2-7; the match to TRBD2 covers 11 bases. After removal of 2 bases from V and 3 bases from J, the junction contained 21 bases not matched to a gene. Per the germline V gene, CDR1 is SNHLY and CDR2 is FYNNEI. The CDR3 runs to 21 residues. The CDR3 DNA follows: TGTGCCAGCAGTGAACCCCGCACCCGGACTAGCGGGTTAGTTGAGCGCTACGAGCAGTACTTC. Protein product: CASSEPRTRTSGLVERYEQYF. Full variable domain (outside the CDR3, taken from reference TRBV2 and TRBJ2-7): EPEVTQTPSHQVTQMGQEVILRCVPISNHLYFYWYRQILGQKVEFLVSFYNNEISEKSEIFDDQFSVERPDGSNFTLKIRSTKLEDSAMYFCASSEPRTRTSGLVERYEQYFGPGTRLTVT.

The chain carries TRBV28 and TRBJ1-6; 8 bases line up with TRBD1. The germline gives CDR1 MDHEN, CDR2 SYDVKM. The CDR3 extends over 15 amino acids. V lost 5 bases and J lost 8; bases outside the gene matches: 8. The CDR3 spells CASSPAGQAYSPLHF. The CDR3 DNA follows: TGTGCCAGCAGTCCTGCGGGACAGGCGTATTCACCCCTCCACTTT.

This sequence joins TRBV2 and TRBJ1-2; D remains unclear. The CDR3 totals 12 residues. Germline V gene sequence: CDR1 SNHLY, CDR2 FYNNEI. Deletions cut 3 bases from V and 8 bases from J, with 10 bases between. CDR3 sequence (DNA): TGTGCCAGCAGTGATGAATCGGGGGGCTACACCTTC. Its translation: CASSDESGGYTF.

This clone was detected many times. The genes are TRBV2 and TRBJ2-1, with a weak D call TRBD1 (6 bases). V was shortened by 6 bases and J by 5 bases, with 14 bases between the two germline ends. The length of the CDR3 is 14 residues. CDR1 is SNHLY and CDR2 is FYNNEI in the germline V gene. The CDR3 DNA sequence: TGTGCCAGCAGGGACGACAGGTTCAACAATGAGCAGTTCTTC. Translation: CASRDDRFNNEQFF.

In this sample, this clone turned up a few times. The chain's CDR3 is CASSAALGGGANEQFF. The DNA for the CDR3 is TGTGCCAGCAGCGCCGCTCTCGGCGGGGGGGCCAATGAGCAGTTCTTC. V is TRBV9 and J is TRBJ2-1; 9 nucleotides agree with TRBD2. The CDR3 has 16 amino acids. J gave up 6 bases and V 3 bases, and 10 bases lay outside the gene matches. Germline loops: CDR1 SGDLS, CDR2 YYNGEE.

This rearrangement joins TRBV30 to TRBJ2-5; D is perhaps TRBD1 (5 bases). The V end was cut by 0 bases, the J end by 5 bases, with 19 bases between. Germline lookup yields CDR1 GTSNPN and CDR2 SVGIG (reference sequence). This CDR3 is 16 amino acids long. The CDR3 bases are TGTGCCTGGAGTGTAGTATTTAGGACATTCAGGGAGACCCAGTACTTC. Translation gives CAWSVVFRTFRETQYF.

The J gene is TRBJ1-3, the V gene TRBV30; no definite D call. This CDR3 comprises 13 residues. Trimming shortened V by 2 bases and J by 3 bases, and 8 bases separated the two germline ends. Looked up from germline, CDR1 is GTSNPN and CDR2 is SVGIG (reference sequence). CDR3 protein: CAWSHSGGNTIYF. The CDR3 coding sequence is TGTGCCTGGAGTCACTCAGGTGGAAACACCATATATTTT.

The chain employs TRBV21-1 and TRBJ1-1. TRBV21-1 is tagged as a pseudogene. This CDR3 contains 14 residues. The CDR3 here is CASSRGCMNTEAFF. The CDR3 bases are TGTGCCAGCAGCAGAGGGTGCATGAACACTGAAGCTTTCTTT.

This clone was seen a single time. The rearrangement joins TRBV4-2 to TRBJ1-4; 9 nucleotides agree with TRBD1. The trim removed 0 bases at V and 5 bases at J, leaving 4 bases unmatched. Germline CDR1 is LGHNA and CDR2 is YNFKEQ. The CDR3 runs 16 residues. The CDR3 reads CASSQDGQGMNEKLFF. The CDR3 nucleotides read TGTGCCAGCAGCCAAGATGGACAGGGGATGAATGAAAAACTGTTTTTT.

The rearrangement joins TRBV10-3 to TRBJ1-2, with a tentative D call TRBD1 (6 bases). The CDR3 is 12 amino acids. V lost 6 bases, J lost 2 bases, and 7 bases lay in between. Germline V gives CDR1 ENHRY, CDR2 SYGVKD. The CDR3 region is CAISGQNYGYTF. The DNA of the CDR3 is TGTGCCATCAGCGGACAGAACTATGGCTACACCTTC.

Regarding this clone: The same CDR3 can be traced to other DNA sequences in this sample. J is TRBJ1-4 and V is TRBV30; D possibly corresponds to TRBD1 (5 bases). This CDR3 has 13 amino acids. With 2 bases removed from V and 5 bases from J, the gap between germline ends came to 9 bases. The germline CDR1 and CDR2 sequences are GTSNPN and SVGIG (reference sequence). The CDR3 here is CAWSTGGNEKLFF. DNA of the CDR3: TGTGCCTGGAGTACAGGAGGGAATGAAAAACTGTTTTTT.

The CDR3 sequence: CASRDPTGGFTEAFF. The DNA for the CDR3 is TGTGCCAGCAGGGATCCGACAGGGGGCTTCACTGAAGCTTTCTTT. V gene TRBV2 combines with J gene TRBJ1-1, with 10 bases lining up with TRBD1. The germline V gene has CDR1 SNHLY and CDR2 FYNNEI. Trimming cost V 6 bases and J 4 bases; bases outside gene matches: 8. The CDR3 sequence is 15 residues long.

The rearrangement links TRBV2 to TRBJ1-2; 7 bases are shared with TRBD1. V was pared by 5 bases and J by 4 bases, with 4 bases of the junction left unmatched. The germline gives CDR1 SNHLY, CDR2 FYNNEI. The CDR3 spans 13 residues. DNA for the CDR3: TGTGCCAGCAGTTGGGACAGTCCCTATGGCTACACCTTC. This sequence encodes CASSWDSPYGYTF.

The chain is built from TRBV19 and TRBJ1-6; no firm D call. Deletions cut 4 bases from V and 0 bases from J, with 10 bases between. Germline lookup yields CDR1 LNHDA and CDR2 SQIVND (reference sequence). The CDR3 runs 16 residues. CDR3 DNA: TGTGCCAGTAGTAAGGAGAAGAGCTCCTATAATTCACCCCTCCACTTT. The encoded protein is CASSKEKSSYNSPLHF.

V and J are TRBV7-2 and TRBJ2-5, with D tentatively TRBD1 (5 bases). Between the trimmed V and J ends, which lost 5 bases and 5 bases, there was a span of 12 bases. This CDR3 has 13 amino acids. CDR1 SGHTA and CDR2 FQGNSA come from the germline V gene. CDR3 coding DNA: TGTGCCAGCAGCCCAGAACAGGCGGAGACCCAGTACTTC. Encoded protein: CASSPEQAETQYF.

The chain couples TRBV15 to TRBJ1-4; D gene ambiguous. V shed 1 base and J shed 5 bases, with 8 bases lying between them. This CDR3 contains 14 residues. CDR1 is LNHNV and CDR2 is YYDKDF in the germline V gene (reference sequence). Here the CDR3 reads CATSRGSNNEKLFF. The CDR3 region has the DNA TGTGCCACCAGCAGAGGCAGTAACAATGAAAAACTGTTTTTT.

V gene TRBV28 combines with J gene TRBJ1-5; TRBD1 aligns across 8 bases. There are 16 residues in the CDR3. Unmatched junction bases numbered 9, after V lost 4 bases and J lost 4 bases. Germline V CDR1 and CDR2: MDHEN, SYDVKM. In DNA form, the CDR3 reads TGTGCCAGCAGTTCCTACAGGGGGAGCGGGAATCAGCCCCAGCATTTT. This encodes CASSSYRGSGNQPQHF.

The J gene is TRBJ1-4, the V gene TRBV5-4, with D tentatively TRBD1 (5 bases). Germline values: CDR1 SGHNT, CDR2 YYREEE (reference sequence). The CDR3 consists of 17 residues. The V end was cut by 4 bases, the J end by 4 bases, with 20 bases between. The CDR3: CASSLRGGRGLNEKLFF. The CDR3 nucleotides are TGTGCCAGCAGCCTACGCGGAGGGAGGGGTCTTAATGAAAAACTGTTTTTT.

V and J are TRBV6-5 and TRBJ1-1, with 8 positions matching TRBD1. Germline trimming cut 0 bases from V and 6 bases from J; bases unmatched to any gene: 3. The V gene's germline CDR1 is MNHEY and CDR2 SVGAGI. The CDR3 is made up of 14 amino acids. DNA of the CDR3: TGTGCCAGCAGTTACTCACAGGGGGTCGCTGAAGCTTTCTTT. Protein sequence: CASSYSQGVAEAFF.

Written as DNA, the CDR3 is TGTGCCAGCAGCTTGGAGGCCCGGTATAATTCACCCCTCCACTTT. It translates to CASSLEARYNSPLHF. The chain employs TRBV7-2 and TRBJ1-6; D is unresolved. This CDR3 region has 15 residues. Per germline, CDR1 SGHTA and CDR2 FQGNSA. The ends were cut back, 3 bases at V and 4 bases at J, with 10 bases in the middle.

This rearrangement joins TRBV3-1 (or the pseudogene TRBV3-2) to TRBJ2-7; no definite D call. CDR3 size: 16 residues. V lost 4 bases to trimming and J lost 0 bases, with 16 bases between them. Germline-derived CDR1 and CDR2 are LGHDT and YNNKEL (reference sequence). This chain's CDR3 is CASSRDTKSSSYEQYF. CDR3 sequence (DNA): TGTGCCAGCAGCCGTGATACTAAGTCTAGCTCCTACGAGCAGTACTTC.

The V call is TRBV5-4, the J call TRBJ1-2; TRBD1 might be the D (5 bases). Deletions cut 1 base from V and 8 bases from J, with 15 bases between. The germline V gene has CDR1 SGHNT and CDR2 YYREEE (reference sequence). CDR3 length equals 14 residues. The CDR3 protein is CASSLPPGIRGYTF. The CDR3 bases are TGTGCCAGCAGCTTGCCCCCAGGGATTCGAGGCTACACCTTC.

This clone was seen more than once but under ten times. The chain has TRBV5-5 and TRBJ1-2; 7 nucleotides line up with TRBD1. The CDR3 totals 17 residues. The trim removed 1 base at V and 2 bases at J, leaving 11 bases unmatched. Germline-derived CDR1 and CDR2 are SGHKS and YYEKEE (reference sequence). CDR3 amino acids: CASSLWDSLTVNYGYTF. DNA of the CDR3: TGTGCCAGCAGCTTGTGGGACAGCCTGACTGTGAACTATGGCTACACCTTC. Full variable domain (remainder filled in from reference TRBV5-5 and TRBJ1-2): DAGVTQSPTHLIKTRGQQVTLRCSPISGHKSVSWYQQVLGQGPQFIFQYYEKEERGRGNFPDRFSARQFPNYSSELNVNALLLGDSALYLCASSLWDSLTVNYGYTFGSGTRLTVV.

As regards this clone: The junction departs from the called germline gene at one end, perhaps through a read error. The V and J genes are TRBV9 and TRBJ1-2; D is undetermined. The CDR3 spans 13 residues. Germline V gene lookup returns CDR1 SGDLS and CDR2 YYNGEE. The CDR3 is CASSVGADYGYTF. CDR3 coding DNA: TGTGCCAGCAGCGTAGGGGCGGACTACGGCTACACCTTC.

This clone was observed a few times. The chain links TRBV19 to TRBJ1-2, with TRBD1 matching over 7 bases. This CDR3 is built from 12 residues. CDR1 and CDR2 (germline): LNHDA, SQIVND (reference sequence). Germline trimming cut 11 bases from V and 4 bases from J; bases unmatched to any gene: 7. CDR3 region: CAARDSLYGYTF. The CDR3 DNA follows: TGTGCCGCTCGGGACAGCCTCTATGGCTACACCTTC.